This entry lists 11 T cell receptor beta chains sequenced from one sample in a study of blood T cell repertoires in COVID-19. Assay: immunoSEQ multiplex PCR; the TCRdb copy retains only in-frame clones and omits some. This table holds around 250,000 clones, almost 85% found once. What was sequenced was peripheral blood. Receptors originate from a man aged 50-59 years with active or convalescent COVID-19.

The rearrangement joins TRBV20-1 to TRBJ2-6; tentatively, D is TRBD2 (5 bases). The CDR3 consists of 14 residues. Germline-derived CDR1 and CDR2 are DFQATT and SNEGSKA (reference sequence). V was clipped by 3 bases and J by 2 bases, with 8 bases between them. CDR3 nucleotide sequence: TGCAGTGCTAGTTCCGGGGCTGGGGCCAACGTCCTGACTTTC. Translation: CSASSGAGANVLTF.

The chain joins TRBV15 to TRBJ2-3; TRBD2 matches at 14 bases. Germline V gives CDR1 LNHNV, CDR2 YYDKDF (reference sequence). The CDR3 is made up of 21 amino acids. Trimming cost V 5 bases and J 1 base; bases outside gene matches: 17. CDR3 nucleotides: TGTGCCACCAGCCCCCCCGGACTAGCGGGAGGAACCCTCGCCGGCACAGATACGCAGTATTTT. Translated, it gives CATSPPGLAGGTLAGTDTQYF. The full variable domain, its missing parts supplied by reference TRBV15 and TRBJ2-3, is DAMVIQNPRYQVTQFGKPVTLSCSQTLNHNVMYWYQQKSSQAPKLLFHYYDKDFNNEADTPDNFQSRRPNTSFCFLDIRSPGLGDTAMYLCATSPPGLAGGTLAGTDTQYFGPGTRLTVL.

V is TRBV24-1 and J is TRBJ1-2, with D possibly TRBD1 on 5 matching bases. The CDR3 runs to 11 residues. Germline CDR1 is KGHDR and CDR2 is SFDVKD. The ends were cut back, 5 bases at V and 7 bases at J, with 7 bases in the middle. The CDR3 DNA is TGTGCCACCAGTGTGGGGGGTGGCTACACCTTC. Translation gives CATSVGGGYTF.

The chain is built from TRBV28 and TRBJ1-1; 12 bases map to TRBD1. Germline V lookup: CDR1 MDHEN, CDR2 SYDVKM. After removal of 2 bases from V and 3 bases from J, the junction contained 13 bases not matched to a gene. The CDR3 has 19 amino acids. The CDR3 nucleotides read TGTGCCAGCAGTTTAGGGACAGGGGGCGGATGGGGCCAGTACACTGAAGCTTTCTTT. This encodes CASSLGTGGGWGQYTEAFF.

The chain has TRBV6-6 and TRBJ1-2; D ambiguous. The V end lost 0 bases, the J end lost 8 bases, and 10 bases lay between the germline ends. Germline assignment: CDR1 MNHNY and CDR2 SVGAGI (reference sequence). The CDR3 is 13 amino acids. CDR3 region: CASSYSTRKGYTF. CDR3 bases: TGTGCCAGCAGTTACTCTACCAGGAAAGGCTACACCTTC.

The chain employs TRBV6-6 and TRBJ1-2; 11 nucleotides match TRBD1. The CDR3 runs to 18 residues. The germline V gene has CDR1 MNHNY and CDR2 SVGAGI (reference sequence). The junction had 16 bases not matched to a gene; V was cut back by 5 bases and J by 5 bases. The DNA for the CDR3 is TGTGCCAGCAGTCAAAGCCCTCATGGACAGGGGGCTTTATATGGCTACACCTTC. Translating gives CASSQSPHGQGALYGYTF.

This chain connects TRBV7-2 to TRBJ1-3, with D possibly matching TRBD1 (5 bases). V gave up 1 base and J gave up 0 bases, with 13 bases separating them. This CDR3 has 17 amino acids. Germline loops: CDR1 SGHTA, CDR2 FQGNSA. The CDR3 region is CASSLVPLQDSGNTIYF. The CDR3 region has the DNA TGTGCCAGCAGCTTAGTTCCGTTACAGGACTCTGGAAACACCATATATTTT. The variable domain in full, with the rest retrieved from reference TRBV7-2 and TRBJ1-3, is GAGVSQSPSNKVTEKGKDVELRCDPISGHTALYWYRQSLGQGLEFLIYFQGNSAPDKSGLPSDRFSAERTGGSVSTLTIQRTQQEDSAVYLCASSLVPLQDSGNTIYFGEGSWLTVV.

In its sample, this clone was seen once. V and J are TRBV19 and TRBJ1-3; no firm D call. Trimming cost V 3 bases and J 0 bases, with 12 bases left between them. The CDR3 totals 16 residues. CDR1 is LNHDA, CDR2 SQIVND, per germline (reference sequence). The CDR3: CASSIHESISGNTIYF. The CDR3 DNA sequence: TGTGCCAGTAGTATTCATGAGTCGATCTCTGGAAACACCATATATTTT.

Only a few counts were recorded for this clone. J is TRBJ2-7 and V is TRBV10-3, with 11 bases fitting TRBD2. Trimming at V came to 0 bases and at J to 0 bases, leaving 4 bases not matched to a gene. Per the germline V gene, CDR1 is ENHRY and CDR2 is SYGVKD. This CDR3 comprises 17 residues. The CDR3 is CAISESLAGVNSYEQYF. The DNA of the CDR3 is TGTGCCATCAGTGAGTCACTAGCGGGAGTGAACTCCTACGAGCAGTACTTC.

The rearrangement uses TRBV18 and TRBJ2-1; 8 nucleotides match TRBD1. The germline V gene encodes CDR1 KGHSH and CDR2 LQKENI. The CDR3 contains 16 residues. The junction had 5 bases not matched to a gene; V was cut back by 0 bases and J by 4 bases. In DNA form, the CDR3 reads TGTGCCAGCTCACCACCGGTGACAGGGGAATACAATGAGCAGTTCTTC. Translation: CASSPPVTGEYNEQFF. The whole variable domain, remainder taken from reference TRBV18 and TRBJ2-1, is NAGVMQNPRHLVRRRGQEARLRCSPMKGHSHVYWYRQLPEEGLKFMVYLQKENIIDESGMPKERFSAEFPKEGPSILRIQQVVRGDSAAYFCASSPPVTGEYNEQFFGPGTRLTVL.

The rearrangement joins TRBV5-5 to TRBJ2-2; D may be TRBD1 (6 bases). Germline V lookup: CDR1 SGHKS, CDR2 YYEKEE (reference sequence). The CDR3 contains 15 residues. V dropped 4 bases and J dropped 3 bases, with 13 bases sitting between them. In nucleotides, the CDR3 is TGTGCCAGCAGCGGAAAAAACAGGGACACCGGGGAGCTGTTTTTT. This gives the protein CASSGKNRDTGELFF.